Following are 19 T cell receptor beta chains from one sample sequenced in a study of post-analysis software for immune sequencing data. Unique molecular identifiers were present in the TCR beta cDNA libraries. TCRdb re-analysed the PCR reads in MiXCR, keeping a single row per CDR3 protein. The table records about 160,000 distinct CDR3 sequences, 30% to 45% of them present only once. Specimen: blood, collected after autologous hematopoietic stem cell transplantation. The receptors derive from a girl aged 5-17 years with multiple sclerosis.

The chain has TRBV12-3 or TRBV12-4 and TRBJ2-7; D is unclear. V was trimmed by 4 bases and J by 3 bases, leaving 19 bases between them. This CDR3 contains 16 residues. CDR3 bases: TGTGCCAGCAGTTCCTCCCCCTCGACCGAGTTCTACGAGCAGTACTTC. Its translation is CASSSSPSTEFYEQYF.

Ten or more counts support this clonotype. The genes are TRBV5-1 and TRBJ1-4, with D possibly being TRBD1 (6 bases). With 0 bases removed from V and 0 bases from J, the gap between germline ends came to 9 bases. This CDR3 region has 16 residues. CDR1 and CDR2 (germline): SGHRS, YFSETQ. Here the CDR3 reads CASSLGTVPTNEKLFF. CDR3 bases: TGCGCCAGCAGCTTGGGGACAGTCCCAACTAATGAAAAACTGTTTTTT. Full variable domain (rest looked up from reference TRBV5-1 and TRBJ1-4): KAGVTQTPRYLIKTRGQQVTLSCSPISGHRSVSWYQQTPGQGLQFLFEYFSETQRNKGNFPGRFSGRQFSNSRSEMNVSTLELGDSALYLCASSLGTVPTNEKLFFGSGTQLSVL.

The rearrangement links TRBV10-3 to TRBJ2-7, with 10 positions matching TRBD1. V lost 5 bases, J lost 7 bases, and 14 bases stayed unmatched. CDR1 and CDR2 from the germline V gene are ENHRY and SYGVKD. This CDR3 is 16 amino acids long. In nucleotides, the CDR3 is TGTGCCATCAGTAACTTCCGGGACAGGGGATCCAGTGAGCAGTACTTC. This sequence encodes CAISNFRDRGSSEQYF.

This clonotype was counted only a few times. The chain combines TRBV18 with TRBJ2-1, with 9 bases aligning to TRBD1. With V trimmed by 8 bases and J by 4 bases, 12 bases remained unmatched. Germline assignment: CDR1 KGHSH and CDR2 LQKENI. There are 16 residues in the CDR3. The CDR3 coding sequence is TGTGCCAGCCCACAGGGACAGGGAATATGGTACAATGAGCAGTTCTTC. It specifies CASPQGQGIWYNEQFF.

The rearrangement joins TRBV27 to TRBJ1-1; D ambiguous. The CDR3 consists of 13 residues. V lost 5 bases and J lost 3, with 10 bases in between. Germline lookup yields CDR1 MNHEY and CDR2 SMNVEV (reference sequence). The CDR3 loop reads CASSPNQDTEAFF. The CDR3 DNA follows: TGTGCCAGCAGTCCGAACCAGGACACTGAAGCTTTCTTT.

This chain joins TRBV18 and TRBJ1-5; D is possibly TRBD1 (5 bases). CDR1 is KGHSH, CDR2 LQKENI, per germline. V gave up 3 bases and J gave up 6 bases, with 21 bases separating them. The CDR3 totals 17 residues. The CDR3 nucleotides are TGTGCCAGCTCACCCCCAAGCAGGGCCCATCCAACTCAGCCCCAGCATTTT. The encoded protein is CASSPPSRAHPTQPQHF. Full variable domain (rest looked up from reference TRBV18 and TRBJ1-5): NAGVMQNPRHLVRRRGQEARLRCSPMKGHSHVYWYRQLPEEGLKFMVYLQKENIIDESGMPKERFSAEFPKEGPSILRIQQVVRGDSAAYFCASSPPSRAHPTQPQHFGDGTRLSIL.

The table lists this clonotype with many counts. This chain uses TRBV24-1 with TRBJ2-5; D gene unclear. V was cut by 3 bases and J by 1 base, with 11 bases left in between. CDR3 length equals 15 residues. The germline V gene has CDR1 KGHDR and CDR2 SFDVKD. This CDR3 reads CATSDLGLGQETQYF. CDR3 DNA sequence: TGTGCCACCAGTGATCTAGGGCTCGGCCAAGAGACCCAGTACTTC.

This chain uses TRBV5-1 with TRBJ2-5; 15 positions match TRBD2. The CDR3 contains 18 residues. Germline V lookup: CDR1 SGHRS, CDR2 YFSETQ. With V trimmed by 4 bases and J by 5 bases, 12 bases remained unmatched. DNA of the CDR3: TGCGCCAGCAGCCCCGGCTGGACTAGCGGGAGGGCGGTCGAGACCCAGTACTTC. This encodes CASSPGWTSGRAVETQYF.

The V call is TRBV7-2, the J call TRBJ2-5; D gene ambiguous. CDR1 is SGHTA, CDR2 FQGNSA, per germline. V shed 5 bases and J shed 5 bases, with 9 bases lying between them. The length of the CDR3 is 12 residues. The CDR3 protein is CASSPVRETQYF. The DNA of the CDR3 is TGTGCCAGCAGCCCCGTCAGGGAGACCCAGTACTTC.

The V gene is TRBV20-1, the J gene TRBJ2-5, with a weak D call TRBD1 (6 bases). This CDR3 has 14 amino acids. Trimming removed 2 bases from V and 2 bases from J, with 12 bases in between. Germline loops: CDR1 DFQATT, CDR2 SNEGSKA (reference sequence). The CDR3 DNA is TGCAGTGCTAGAAAGACCGGGACACAAGAGACCCAGTACTTC. Encoded protein: CSARKTGTQETQYF.

This sequence joins TRBV7-9 and TRBJ2-5; weak D call: TRBD2 (6 bases). The CDR3 is 15 residues long. Germline values: CDR1 SEHNR, CDR2 FQNEAQ (reference sequence). V shed 5 bases and J shed 2 bases, with 15 bases lying between them. DNA of the CDR3: TGTGCCAGCAGCCCGGAGGGACGGTATCAAGAGACCCAGTACTTC. Translating gives CASSPEGRYQETQYF.

The J gene is TRBJ2-1, the V gene TRBV20-1; 10 nucleotides line up with TRBD2. The germline CDR1 and CDR2 sequences are DFQATT and SNEGSKA (reference sequence). The length of the CDR3 is 17 residues. Here the CDR3 DNA reads TGCAGACCAACCCTGGCTAGCGGGAGTGGGTCCTACAATGAGCAGTTCTTC. Its protein is CRPTLASGSGSYNEQFF.

In its sample, this clonotype was seen a few times. The CDR3 nucleotides read TGTGCCAGCAGCACAGGATGGGGGAATTCACCCCTCCACTTT. Amino acids: CASSTGWGNSPLHF. The chain carries TRBV3-1 and TRBJ1-6; weak D call: TRBD1 (5 bases). Per germline, CDR1 LGHDT and CDR2 YNNKEL (reference sequence). Trimming pared 5 bases from V and 7 bases from J, leaving 12 bases between. The CDR3 has 14 residues.

The genes are TRBV6-1 and TRBJ2-1; 8 bases fit TRBD2. The V gene's germline CDR1 is MNHNS and CDR2 SASEGT. The V segment lost 11 bases and the J segment 5 bases; nucleotides outside the gene matches: 11. The CDR3 runs to 14 residues. The CDR3 DNA reads as TGTGCCGGACGCGAGCGGGGGTGGGACAATGAGCAGTTCTTC. Translation gives CAGRERGWDNEQFF.

The chain joins TRBV6-5 to TRBJ2-7; 14 bases align to TRBD2. CDR1 and CDR2 (germline): MNHEY, SVGAGI. V shed 6 bases, J shed 5 bases, and the junction held 9 bases outside the gene matches. The CDR3 has 16 amino acids. In DNA form, the CDR3 reads TGTGCCAGCAGGGGTCGGACTAGCGGGAGGATGGACGAGCAGTACTTC. It is translated as CASRGRTSGRMDEQYF.

V and J are TRBV24-1 and TRBJ2-3; 8 bases align to TRBD1. V shed 3 bases and J 6 bases; nucleotides not matched to a gene: 10. The CDR3 is 16 amino acids. Germline V gives CDR1 KGHDR, CDR2 SFDVKD. This CDR3 is CATSDRTGTGADTQYF. The CDR3 DNA follows: TGTGCCACCAGTGATCGGACCGGGACAGGAGCCGATACGCAGTATTTT.

V and J are TRBV7-9 and TRBJ2-7; TRBD2 might be the D (5 bases). The CDR3 runs 11 residues. The germline V and J ends were trimmed by 10 bases and 6 bases, with 13 bases remaining between them. In germline, CDR1 is SEHNR, CDR2 FQNEAQ (reference sequence). The CDR3 is CATRASGEQYF. In DNA, the CDR3 is TGTGCCACCCGCGCGAGCGGCGAGCAGTACTTC.

This clonotype has a single count. The J gene is TRBJ1-2, the V gene TRBV20-1, with D maybe TRBD1 (5 bases). This CDR3 is 14 amino acids long. The germline V gene encodes CDR1 DFQATT and CDR2 SNEGSKA (reference sequence). V lost 1 base, J lost 4 bases, and 13 bases lay in between. The CDR3: CSARGGDPPYGYTF. The CDR3 DNA sequence: TGCAGTGCTAGAGGTGGGGACCCTCCCTATGGCTACACCTTC.

This clonotype was counted between two and nine times. The CDR3 region is CASRGTSYQETQYF. The CDR3 region has the DNA TGTGCCAGCAGGGGAACTAGTTACCAAGAGACCCAGTACTTC. The chain joins TRBV12-3 or TRBV12-4 to TRBJ2-5; TRBD2 might be the D (5 bases). The CDR3 spans 14 residues. V was cut by 6 bases and J by 0 bases, with 11 bases left in between.